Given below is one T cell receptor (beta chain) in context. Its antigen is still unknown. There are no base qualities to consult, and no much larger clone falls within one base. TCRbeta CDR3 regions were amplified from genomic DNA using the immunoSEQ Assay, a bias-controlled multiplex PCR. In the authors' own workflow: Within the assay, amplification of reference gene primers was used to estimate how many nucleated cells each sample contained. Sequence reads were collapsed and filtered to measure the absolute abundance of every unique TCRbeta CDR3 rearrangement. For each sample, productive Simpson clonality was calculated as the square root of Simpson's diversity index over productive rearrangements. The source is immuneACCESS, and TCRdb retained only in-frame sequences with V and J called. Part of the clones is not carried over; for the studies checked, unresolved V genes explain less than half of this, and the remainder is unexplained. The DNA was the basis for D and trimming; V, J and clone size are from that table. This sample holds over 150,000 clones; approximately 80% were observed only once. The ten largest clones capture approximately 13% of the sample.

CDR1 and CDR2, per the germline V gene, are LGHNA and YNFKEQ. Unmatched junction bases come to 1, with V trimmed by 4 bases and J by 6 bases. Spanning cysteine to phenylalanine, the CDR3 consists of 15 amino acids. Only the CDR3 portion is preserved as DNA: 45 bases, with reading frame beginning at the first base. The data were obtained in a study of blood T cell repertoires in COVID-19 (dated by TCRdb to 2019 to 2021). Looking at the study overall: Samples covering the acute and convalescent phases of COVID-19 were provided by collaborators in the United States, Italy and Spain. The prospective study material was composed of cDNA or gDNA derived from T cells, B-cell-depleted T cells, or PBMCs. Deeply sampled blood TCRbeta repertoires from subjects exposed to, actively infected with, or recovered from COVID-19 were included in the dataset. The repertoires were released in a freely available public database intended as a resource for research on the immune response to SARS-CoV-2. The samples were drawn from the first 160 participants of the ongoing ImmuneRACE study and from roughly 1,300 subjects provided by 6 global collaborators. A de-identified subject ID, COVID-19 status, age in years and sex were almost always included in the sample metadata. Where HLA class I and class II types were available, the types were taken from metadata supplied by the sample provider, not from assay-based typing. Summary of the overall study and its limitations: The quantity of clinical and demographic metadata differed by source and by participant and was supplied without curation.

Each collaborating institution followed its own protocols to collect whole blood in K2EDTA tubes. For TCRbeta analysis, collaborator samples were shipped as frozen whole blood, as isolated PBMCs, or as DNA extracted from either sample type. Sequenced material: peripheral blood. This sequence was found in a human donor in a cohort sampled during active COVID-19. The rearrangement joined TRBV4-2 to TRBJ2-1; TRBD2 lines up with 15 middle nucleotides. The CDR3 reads CASSRGLAGGNEQFF. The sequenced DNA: TGTGCCAGCAGCCGGGGACTAGCGGGGGGCAATGAGCAGTTCTTC.